This T cell receptor (beta chain) was retrieved from a study of T-cell reconstitution after alpha-beta-depleted transplantation in children. This CDR3 comprises 14 residues. Losses at the gene ends were 6 bases for V and 5 bases for J; bases not matched to a gene: 5. The germline gives CDR1 SNHLY, CDR2 FYNNEI. Preparation of the TCRbeta library used unique molecular identifiers. TCRdb analysed the PCR reads with MiXCR anew, one entry per CDR3 protein. The repertoire holds hundreds of thousands of distinct CDR3 sequences, 8% to 11% seen once, with less than 5% in the top ten. The receptor comes from a human donor who donated a stem cell graft to a child with acute myeloid leukemia. The material sequenced was PBMCs from the stem cell graft donor, taken from the stem cell graft. V gene TRBV2 combines with J gene TRBJ2-3; 10 nucleotides align to TRBD2. The chain's CDR3 is CASSGAGGGDTQYF. The DNA for the CDR3 is TGTGCCAGCAGCGGAGCGGGAGGGGGAGATACGCAGTATTTT.